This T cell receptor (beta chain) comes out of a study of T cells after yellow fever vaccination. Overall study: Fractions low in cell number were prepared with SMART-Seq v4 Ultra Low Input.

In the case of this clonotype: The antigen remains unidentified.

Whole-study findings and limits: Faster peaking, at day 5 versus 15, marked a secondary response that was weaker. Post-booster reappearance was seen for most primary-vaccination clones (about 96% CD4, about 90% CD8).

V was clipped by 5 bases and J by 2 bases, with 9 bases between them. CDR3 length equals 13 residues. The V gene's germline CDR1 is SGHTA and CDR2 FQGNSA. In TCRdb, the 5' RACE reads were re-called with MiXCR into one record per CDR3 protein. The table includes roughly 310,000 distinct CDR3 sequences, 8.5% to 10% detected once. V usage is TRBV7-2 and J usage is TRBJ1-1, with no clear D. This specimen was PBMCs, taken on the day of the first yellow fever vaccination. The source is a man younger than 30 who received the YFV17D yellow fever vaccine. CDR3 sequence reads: CASSIQPNTEAFF. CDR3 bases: TGTGCCAGCAGCATACAGCCTAACACTGAAGCTTTCTTT.